This T cell receptor beta chain came from a study of T cell responses to AZD1222 COVID-19 vaccine. Sequencing was performed with immunoSEQ multiplex PCR; in TCRdb, only in-frame clones are kept and a portion is missing. The table records around 100,000 clones, about nine tenths of them present only once. Details on this clone: Its matching antigen is unknown.

CDR3 length: 15 residues. Germline CDR1 reads KGHDR; CDR2 reads SFDVKD. Unmatched junction bases numbered 7, after V lost 4 bases and J lost 4 bases. Findings of the study overall: Sampling that yielded the repertoires occurred only after the peak T cell response. Distributed over spike, vaccine-associated CD4 TCRs predominated at 160-218 and 743-854.

The chain carries TRBV24-1 and TRBJ2-7; 9 nucleotides agree with TRBD1. Sample: peripheral blood, taken on day 0 of AZD1222 vaccination. This TCR derives from an adult in good health. DNA of the CDR3: TGTGCCACCAGTGACCCGACAGGGGGAACGTACGAGCAGTACTTC. Translation gives CATSDPTGGTYEQYF.